Shown below are 15 T cell receptor beta chains from a single sample sequenced in a study of cytomegalovirus exposure and HLA in healthy donors. Measured with immunoSEQ multiplex PCR; TCRdb has only the in-frame clones, and not every one. The sample carries some 76,000 clones, over 90% recorded once. Sequencing was carried out using PBMCs. The receptors were gathered from a young woman in good health and CMV-seronegative.

The chain combines TRBV27 with TRBJ2-2; 8 bases map to TRBD1. With 7 bases clipped from V and 7 bases from J, the junction kept 14 bases outside the gene matches. The CDR3 loop spans 16 amino acids. Germline assignment: CDR1 MNHEY and CDR2 SMNVEV (reference sequence). Here the CDR3 reads CASTSNRGVLGGELFF. The CDR3 DNA reads as TGTGCCAGCACTTCAAACAGGGGGGTATTGGGCGGGGAGCTGTTTTTT.

The chain combines TRBV11-2 with TRBJ1-6, with TRBD1 identical over 7 bases. This CDR3 spans 15 amino acids. Trimming took 5 bases from V and 5 from J; bases not matched to a gene: 6. The V gene's germline CDR1 is SGHAT and CDR2 FQNNGV. CDR3 sequence reads: CASSEHRGNNSPLHF. Written as DNA, the CDR3 is TGTGCCAGCAGCGAACACAGGGGTAATAATTCACCCCTCCACTTT.

The CDR3 loop reads CASSGVAGGKDTQYF. As DNA, the CDR3 is TGCGCCAGCAGTGGAGTAGCGGGAGGAAAAGATACGCAGTATTTT. The gene calls are TRBV10-1 and TRBJ2-3; 10 bases are shared with TRBD2. This CDR3 spans 15 amino acids. With 4 bases clipped from V and 5 bases from J, the junction kept 6 bases outside the gene matches. In germline, CDR1 is WNHNN, CDR2 SYGVQD (reference sequence).

The genes are TRBV7-6 and TRBJ2-1; TRBD2 matches at 8 bases. Germline CDR1 SGHVS, CDR2 FNYEAQ. V lost 0 bases and J lost 10; bases outside the gene matches: 11. This CDR3 has 16 residues. The CDR3 nucleotides are TGTGCCAGCAGCTTAGCAGTACTAGCGGCTCCACAGGAGCAGTTCTTC. Protein sequence: CASSLAVLAAPQEQFF.

The J gene is TRBJ1-2, the V gene TRBV28; perhaps TRBD1 as D (5 bases). Germline values: CDR1 MDHEN, CDR2 SYDVKM. This CDR3 is 12 amino acids long. V was cut by 6 bases and J by 7 bases, with 12 bases left in between. DNA of the CDR3: TGTGCCAGCAGATCAGGGATGGGTGGCTACACCTTC. It is translated as CASRSGMGGYTF.

This chain joins TRBV10-1 and TRBJ2-2, with D possibly TRBD1 on 5 matching bases. With 6 bases removed from V and 6 bases from J, the gap between germline ends came to 14 bases. CDR1 and CDR2 from the germline V gene are WNHNN and SYGVQD (reference sequence). The CDR3 consists of 14 residues. This CDR3 is CASRKGVTSGELFF. Written as DNA, the CDR3 is TGCGCCAGCAGAAAAGGGGTCACTTCCGGGGAGCTGTTTTTT.

The V call is TRBV18, the J call TRBJ1-1, with D maybe TRBD1 (5 bases). The V gene lost 4 bases and the J gene lost 2 bases, with 17 bases spanning the gap. The CDR3 has 16 amino acids. The V gene's germline CDR1 is KGHSH and CDR2 LQKENI. The DNA for the CDR3 is TGTGCCAGCTCACGCACACTCAGGGTTAATAACACTGAAGCTTTCTTT. It specifies CASSRTLRVNNTEAFF.

This sequence joins TRBV27 and TRBJ2-3, with 11 bases that match TRBD1. CDR3 length equals 15 residues. From germline, CDR1 is MNHEY and CDR2 SMNVEV (reference sequence). The V and J ends lost 5 bases and 5 bases, in that order; junction bases with no gene match: 6. CDR3 in DNA: TGTGCCAGCAGTCCCCCGGGACAGGGGGTAGATACGCAGTATTTT. Translated, it gives CASSPPGQGVDTQYF.

As DNA, the CDR3 is TGTGCCAGCAGCTTGGTGGGGGGACAGCCCCTCCATGGCTACACCTTC. This codes for CASSLVGGQPLHGYTF. The chain joins TRBV5-6 to TRBJ1-2; 7 positions match TRBD1. Trimming removed 0 bases from V and 6 bases from J; junction bases left unmatched: 11. The V gene's germline CDR1 is SGHDT and CDR2 YYEEEE. The CDR3 runs to 16 residues.

This chain joins TRBV6-5 and TRBJ2-1; weak D call: TRBD2 (6 bases). Germline CDR1 and CDR2: MNHEY and SVGAGI. The CDR3 spans 16 residues. Trimming stripped 2 bases from V and 8 bases from J, with 19 bases between. The CDR3 reads CASSYMIADSNDEQFF. CDR3 DNA sequence: TGTGCCAGCAGTTACATGATAGCGGATAGTAACGATGAGCAGTTCTTC.

This rearrangement joins TRBV6-1 to TRBJ1-1; D ambiguous. The germline V gene encodes CDR1 MNHNS and CDR2 SASEGT. V was clipped by 5 bases and J by 5 bases, with 15 bases between them. CDR3 size: 14 residues. In DNA form, the CDR3 reads TGTGCCAGCAGTTCCACAAGTGGGAGAACTGAAGCTTTCTTT. Its translation is CASSSTSGRTEAFF.

V usage is TRBV9 and J usage is TRBJ2-5; 11 bases are a match to TRBD2. The CDR3 runs to 15 residues. Germline V lookup: CDR1 SGDLS, CDR2 YYNGEE. Trimming at V came to 3 bases and at J to 2 bases, leaving 3 bases not matched to a gene. In DNA, the CDR3 is TGTGCCAGCAGCGGACTAGCGGGAATTCAAGAGACCCAGTACTTC. Protein sequence: CASSGLAGIQETQYF. Full variable domain (missing parts from reference TRBV9 and TRBJ2-5): DSGVTQTPKHLITATGQRVTLRCSPRSGDLSVYWYQQSLDQGLQFLIQYYNGEERAKGNILERFSAQQFPDLHSELNLSSLELGDSALYFCASSGLAGIQETQYFGPGTRLLVL.

The chain has TRBV6-1 and TRBJ2-7; TRBD2 matches 10 bases. CDR3 length: 15 residues. Germline trimming cut 2 bases from V and 4 bases from J; bases unmatched to any gene: 5. CDR1 is MNHNS, CDR2 SASEGT, per germline. The CDR3 sequence is CASSESPSGSYEQYF. CDR3 nucleotide sequence: TGTGCCAGCAGTGAATCTCCTAGCGGGAGTTACGAGCAGTACTTC.

The chain employs TRBV18 and TRBJ1-6; TRBD1 matches at 8 bases. The V gene end was trimmed by 4 bases and the J gene end by 8 bases; junction bases not matched to a gene: 4. The CDR3 spans 14 residues. Germline V gene lookup returns CDR1 KGHSH and CDR2 LQKENI. The CDR3 reads CASSLTGEDSPLHF. CDR3 DNA sequence: TGTGCCAGCTCACTGACAGGGGAGGATTCACCCCTCCACTTT.

V is TRBV10-3 and J is TRBJ2-2; perhaps TRBD2 as D (7 bases). The CDR3 has 13 amino acids. Germline V gene data show CDR1 as ENHRY and CDR2 as SYGVKD. Between the trimmed V and J ends, which lost 6 bases and 4 bases, there was a span of 9 bases. CDR3 nucleotides: TGTGCCATCAGGGGAGGGGGCACCGGGGAGCTGTTTTTT. This encodes CAIRGGGTGELFF.